This T cell receptor (beta chain) was recorded in a study of T cells after yellow fever vaccination. Findings and caveats of the study: Clonotype sharing between CD4 and CD8 compartments was small. Abundant clonotypes from the bulk population could get into FACS-sorted repertoires as contaminants.

TCRdb itself ran the 5' RACE reads through MiXCR, one entry per CDR3 protein. The sample includes about 74,000 distinct CDR3 sequences, roughly 6.9% of them seen just once. V was clipped by 4 bases and J by 3 bases; unmatched bases: 14. The CDR3 runs 17 residues. Germline V CDR1 and CDR2: SGHRS, YFSETQ. As for this clonotype: What it binds is not known.

V is TRBV5-1 and J is TRBJ1-1, with 8 bases aligning to TRBD1. The sample here was CD8+ T cells sorted from PBMCs, taken around 5 days after the first yellow fever vaccination. The sequence derives from a young man who received the YFV17D yellow fever vaccine. The CDR3: CASSPLWAGGVDTEAFF. The CDR3 nucleotides read TGCGCCAGCAGCCCCCTCTGGGCAGGGGGCGTGGACACTGAAGCTTTCTTT.